The 18 T cell receptor beta chains below all came from one sample that was sequenced in a study of shared clonotypes between healthy human individuals. This table comes from immunoSEQ multiplex PCR, and its TCRdb copy is limited to in-frame clones, with some not included. The sample has approximately 470,000 clones, 81% seen once. Sequencing used PBMCs. Receptors originate from a woman aged 35 to 49 in good health. Some clones in this sample may be carry-over from other donors' samples.

The chain combines TRBV5-1 with TRBJ2-5, with D maybe TRBD1 (5 bases). The J call may be wrong; the DNA end is better matched by TRBJ2-7. The CDR3 spans 14 residues. CDR1 and CDR2 from the germline V gene are SGHRS and YFSETQ. DNA for the CDR3: TGCGCCAGCAGCCGGCAGGGTACTTCCTACGAGCAGTACTTC. Translated, it gives CASSRQGTSYEQYF.

This clone appeared once. The V and J genes are TRBV9 and TRBJ2-3; D is ambiguous. V was pared by 0 bases and J by 0 bases, with 11 bases between. The CDR3 spans 16 residues. Germline V CDR1 and CDR2: SGDLS, YYNGEE. The CDR3 DNA sequence: TGTGCCAGCAGCGTAGGCGGTGGCACTAGCACAGATACGCAGTATTTT. This gives the protein CASSVGGGTSTDTQYF. Looking up the rest from reference TRBV9 and TRBJ2-3 gives the full variable domain: DSGVTQTPKHLITATGQRVTLRCSPRSGDLSVYWYQQSLDQGLQFLIQYYNGEERAKGNILERFSAQQFPDLHSELNLSSLELGDSALYFCASSVGGGTSTDTQYFGPGTRLTVL.

The gene calls are TRBV10-1 and TRBJ2-3; 7 nucleotides match TRBD2. Losses at the gene ends were 8 bases for V and 8 bases for J; bases not matched to a gene: 13. The CDR3 has 14 amino acids. Germline V lookup: CDR1 WNHNN, CDR2 SYGVQD (reference sequence). The CDR3 here is CASRPGSGETTQYF. DNA of the CDR3: TGCGCCAGCCGGCCCGGGAGCGGGGAGACTACGCAGTATTTT.

Note on this clone: Only one base separates this from a far larger clonotype, so it likely reflects a read error. The CDR3: CTSSLNTGELFF. The CDR3 bases are TGTACCAGCAGTCTCAACACCGGGGAGCTGTTTTTT. The rearrangement joins TRBV27 to TRBJ2-2, with D uncertain. This CDR3 is 12 amino acids long. Per germline, CDR1 MNHEY and CDR2 SMNVEV (reference sequence).

In DNA, the CDR3 is TGTGCCAGCAGTTTAGACAGGGTCTACGAGCAGTACTTC. This sequence encodes CASSLDRVYEQYF. This chain links TRBV28 with TRBJ2-7; TRBD1 matches at 7 bases. There are 13 residues in the CDR3. Germline V gene data show CDR1 as MDHEN and CDR2 as SYDVKM. V lost 2 bases to trimming and J lost 3 bases; unmatched junction nucleotides: 1.

The chain combines TRBV6-5 with TRBJ2-1; no clear D. The CDR3 is 13 amino acids. Trimming stripped 2 bases from V and 4 bases from J, with 6 bases between. Germline assignment: CDR1 MNHEY and CDR2 SVGAGI. The CDR3 DNA reads TGTGCCAGCAGTTACCGGAGATACAATGAGCAGTTCTTC. This codes for CASSYRRYNEQFF.

With regard to this clone: This likely reflects a read error, since a far larger clone is one base away. The chain recombines TRBV30 with TRBJ1-4; 8 positions match TRBD1. Looked up from germline, CDR1 is GTSNPN and CDR2 is SVGIG (reference sequence). CDR3 length: 14 residues. V gave up 8 bases and J gave up 5 bases; unmatched junction bases: 10. The CDR3 coding sequence is TGTGCCCGGGAGGACCGGACAGGGAATGAAAAACTGTTTTTT. Its translation is CAREDRTGNEKLFF.

The chain uses TRBV7-2 and TRBJ2-1; a possible D gene is TRBD1 (6 bases). CDR1 and CDR2 (germline): SGHTA, FQGNSA. The length of the CDR3 is 14 residues. Trimming removed 6 bases at V and 4 bases at J, with 13 bases between. The CDR3 region has the DNA TGTGCCAGCAGGATTCATGGACAGTACAATGAGCAGTTCTTC. It is translated as CASRIHGQYNEQFF.

The J gene is TRBJ1-1, the V gene TRBV30; 7 nucleotides align to TRBD1. CDR3 length: 14 residues. V shed 2 bases, J shed 3 bases, and the junction held 6 bases outside the gene matches. CDR1 and CDR2 (germline): GTSNPN, SVGIG (reference sequence). The CDR3 DNA is TGTGCCTGGAGTCCCGGGACAGAACACACTGAAGCTTTCTTT. Translated: CAWSPGTEHTEAFF.

The V gene is TRBV19, the J gene TRBJ1-4, with D possibly matching TRBD1 (5 bases). The ends were cut back, 2 bases at V and 3 bases at J, with 7 bases in the middle. The CDR3 length is 14 residues. Germline CDR1 is LNHDA and CDR2 is SQIVND (reference sequence). CDR3 protein: CASSISGANEKLFF. In nucleotides, the CDR3 is TGTGCCAGTAGTATATCGGGGGCTAATGAAAAACTGTTTTTT.

This rearrangement joins TRBV5-6 to TRBJ2-1, with a weak D call TRBD2 (6 bases). V was clipped by 0 bases and J by 4 bases, with 11 bases between them. This CDR3 has 15 residues. The germline V gene has CDR1 SGHDT and CDR2 YYEEEE. The CDR3, as DNA: TGTGCCAGCAGCTTGGGAGGGAGGTCATACAATGAGCAGTTCTTC. This sequence encodes CASSLGGRSYNEQFF.

With regard to this clone: This likely stems from a read error, as it lies one base from a far larger clone. The sample has other DNA sequences that encode this CDR3 too. V gene TRBV7-9 combines with J gene TRBJ2-5, with 7 bases fitting TRBD1. The CDR3 is made up of 15 amino acids. Germline values: CDR1 SEHNR, CDR2 FQNEAQ (reference sequence). V lost 4 bases and J lost 8; bases outside the gene matches: 13. The CDR3, as DNA: TGTGCCAGCAGCTCATTTTTCAGGGGGAGTGGAACCCAGTACTTC. It translates to CASSSFFRGSGTQYF.

The chain employs TRBV6-1 and TRBJ1-1; D is ambiguous. Trimming shortened V by 7 bases and J by 0 bases, and 12 bases separated the two germline ends. The V gene's germline CDR1 is MNHNS and CDR2 SASEGT. This CDR3 comprises 14 residues. This CDR3 reads CASNPGRVNTEAFF. CDR3 bases: TGTGCCAGCAATCCCGGGAGGGTGAACACTGAAGCTTTCTTT.

V and J are TRBV6-5 and TRBJ2-6; D gene uncertain. Looked up from germline, CDR1 is MNHEY and CDR2 is SVGAGI. V was pared by 3 bases and J by 1 base, with 7 bases between. The CDR3 covers 15 residues. Here the CDR3 DNA reads TGTGCCAGCAGTTATCGCGAGTCTGGGGCCAACGTCCTGACTTTC. It translates to CASSYRESGANVLTF.

V usage is TRBV5-6 and J usage is TRBJ1-4; perhaps TRBD1 as D (6 bases). CDR1 is SGHDT, CDR2 YYEEEE, per germline. The CDR3 runs 12 residues. The V end lost 4 bases, the J end lost 10 bases, and 11 bases lay between the germline ends. This CDR3 is CASSGEDRKLFF. CDR3 DNA: TGTGCCAGCAGCGGAGAGGACAGAAAACTGTTTTTT.

The V and J genes are TRBV19 and TRBJ2-5, with 8 positions matching TRBD1. The closer fit of TRBJ2-7 to the DNA end suggests the J call may be wrong. In germline, CDR1 is LNHDA, CDR2 SQIVND (reference sequence). The CDR3 loop spans 15 amino acids. The CDR3, as DNA: TGTGCCAGTAGTACCCGAACAGGGGGGTCCTACGAGCAGTACTTC. It yields the protein CASSTRTGGSYEQYF.

As regards this clone: The sample holds other DNA sequences that translate to the same CDR3. The V gene is TRBV9, the J gene TRBJ2-3; D is uncertain. Trimming cost V 0 bases and J 0 bases, with 8 bases left between them. The CDR3 runs to 15 residues. Germline V gene data show CDR1 as SGDLS and CDR2 as YYNGEE. The CDR3 DNA follows: TGTGCCAGCAGCGTAGAACGGCGGAGCACAGATACGCAGTATTTT. It encodes CASSVERRSTDTQYF.

This chain uses TRBV7-2 with TRBJ1-2; unclear D gene. Trimming took 5 bases from V and 4 from J, leaving 20 bases between them. Germline-derived CDR1 and CDR2 are SGHTA and FQGNSA. The CDR3 is 16 residues long. CDR3 in DNA: TGTGCCAGCAGCCCTCCCCCCGAAAGACGGTTCTATGGCTACACCTTC. It specifies CASSPPPERRFYGYTF.